The entry below gives a single T cell receptor beta chain sequence along with its context. Its antigen is undetermined. This entry is derived from a study of blood T cells in healthy people across ages. Whole-study results and caveats: The lack of PBMC sorting stopped any conclusive naive versus antigen-experienced comparison. Possibly, changes in expanded clonotypes were confounded because donor CMV status was unknown. There were more naive CD4+ cells and higher diversity in long-lived donors than in aged donors.

Primed by a sample-barcoded 5' primer and a J-beta primer mix, a second PCR proceeded for 7 to 11 cycles. Every sample gave at least 2.5 million paired-end reads containing CDR3. TCRdb independently ran MiXCR on the 5' RACE reads; one entry per CDR3 protein. The sample has over 1,500,000 distinct CDR3 sequences, around 50% seen once. Sequences were obtained from blood. This receptor was taken from a woman between 40 and 55 years old in good health.

CDR3: CSARTADRGNNEQFF. DNA for the CDR3: TGCAGTGCTAGAACCGCGGACAGAGGCAACAATGAGCAGTTCTTC. The rearrangement links TRBV20-1 to TRBJ2-1; maybe TRBD1 (6 bases). Germline assignment: CDR1 DFQATT and CDR2 SNEGSKA (reference sequence). V lost 2 bases, J lost 5 bases, and 16 bases lay in between. There are 15 residues in the CDR3.